Here is one TCR beta chain with its context. Its antigen remains undetermined. The junction does not match germline at one end; this may be a read error. The germline V gene supplies CDR1 MNHEY and CDR2 SVGAGI. Reading from cysteine to phenylalanine, the CDR3 counts 14 amino acids. Only CDR3 DNA remains: 42 bases, in frame from the first base. Libraries were built with multiplex PCR. TCRdb shows the sequencer as Illumina HiSeq 2500. TCRbeta libraries were constructed through three rounds of nested PCR with primers (Table S4) according to protocols adapted from ARM-PCR. Before sequencing, PCR products of 200-500 bp were excised from the gel and purified with the QIAquick gel extraction kit. On the authors' methods: Reads were cleaned using Trimmomatic, were merged into complete CDR3 sequences using FLASH, and were assigned to V(D)J germline segments using MiTCR. Clonal diversity was computed as the inverse Simpson's index with VDJtools. In-frame sequences lacking a premature stop codon were counted as productive reads. TCRdb cleaned the public reads at Q25 with fastp, built clones with MiXCR and kept in-frame beta chains. Every distinct CDR3 protein forms one entry, paired with its most common genes and DNA. The V and J calls come from TCRdb's annotation, not from the publication. The sample data list about 98,000 distinct CDR3 sequences, and 80% of these were observed just once. Of the sample, 30% falls within the top ten clones.

This sample was taken from a study of tumor and adjacent non-tumor tissue in lung cancer (dated by TCRdb to the late 2010s). Notes on the research overall: By cancer type, the cohort comprised under 15 adenocarcinoma patients, a couple of squamous cell carcinoma patients and 1 small cell lung cancer patient. The 15 or so patients were aged roughly 30 to 80 years, included 10 men and 5 women, and had TNM stage I to III disease. In total, sequencing yielded 95 million to 150 million productive TCRbeta reads, which works out to an average of about 3.9 million reads per sample. TCRbeta CDR3 sequencing was performed on a few dozen paired specimens, with one tumor sample and one normal lung sample collected per patient. Using bulk TCRbeta repertoires from over 14 lung cancer patients, the study set lung tumor tissue side by side with matched distant non-tumor lung tissue.

RNA was isolated from bulk unsorted tissue, and RNA quality was assessed with a NanoDrop ND-1000 and an Agilent 2100. Normal lung samples were distant non-tumor tissue taken more than 3 cm from the tumor edge. The donors were newly diagnosed lung cancer patients admitted for thoracic surgery in China from August to November 2014 who had not received prior chemotherapy. Patients who had received previous radiotherapy or chemotherapy, or who had another concurrent cancer, were excluded from the study. Pieces of surgical tissue measuring roughly 1-2.2 cm3 were kept in RNAlater solution and held at -80 degrees C until needed. The paper as a whole reports these results and caveats: The cohort had only about 16 patients, and the authors noted that larger samples and more detailed clinical data are needed. Younger patients had significantly higher TCR diversity, and higher tumor TCR diversity was associated with shorter overall and disease-free survival. TCR diversity (inverse Simpson) was significantly higher in tumor than in normal lung tissue (roughly 430 vs 170, P = 0.0075, Mann-Whitney U test). Peripheral blood was not sequenced, so blood TCRbeta repertoires were not examined in the lung cancer patients of the study. The top 100 clones made up a significantly larger cumulative share of the repertoire in normal lung than in tumor tissue. The sequencing platform is not named in the methods, and unique molecular identifiers are not mentioned.

Sequencing used distant non-tumor lung tissue. The TCR comes from a man in his fifties or sixties with small cell lung cancer. Recombination linked TRBV6-5 to TRBJ2-5; TRBD1 could be the D gene, as 6 bases match. For the CDR3, the sequence is CTRSSQGTQQTQYF. The bases are TGTACCAGAAGTTCTCAGGGGACCCAACAGACCCAGTACTTC.